This TCR beta chain was recorded in a study of blood T cell repertoires in COVID-19. Trimming stripped 4 bases from V and 0 bases from J, with 6 bases between. Germline CDR1 MNHNY, CDR2 SVGAGI (reference sequence). This CDR3 spans 13 amino acids. The assay was immunoSEQ multiplex PCR, and TCRdb's table has in-frame clones only and misses some. The sample holds about 150,000 clones, about 87% seen once. The chain recombines TRBV6-6 with TRBJ1-1; D call uncertain. The source is a human donor with COVID-19, enrolled during active disease. The donor label of this sample is uncertain. The sequencing input was peripheral blood. The chain's CDR3 is CASSSFMNTEAFF. CDR3 in DNA: TGTGCCAGCAGTTCATTCATGAACACTGAAGCTTTCTTT.